Listed below are T cell receptor beta chains from one sample, sequenced in a study of blood T cell repertoires in COVID-19. Libraries were prepared by immunoSEQ multiplex PCR; TCRdb keeps only in-frame clonotypes and omits some of them. The table records about 220,000 clones, roughly four fifths of them present only once. Sequences were obtained from PBMCs or T cells enriched from blood (not recorded which). The receptors come from a woman aged 60-70 years who had recovered from COVID-19. CDR3s include the opening cysteine and the closing phenylalanine or tryptophan. Each record gives: clone size, J gene, V gene, D gene, CDR3 protein, CDR3 DNA. D genes are given only for firm matches. Clone size is not always given. Where it is, it says once, few, many or a class for expanded clones.

- | TRBJ1-6 | TRBV9 | - | CASSEARGSNSPLHF | TGTGCCAGCAGCGAAGCCCGGGGATCCAATTCACCCCTCCACTTT
- | TRBJ1-1 | TRBV18 | - | CTSSPSLEANTEAFF | TGTACCAGCTCACCGTCGTTGGAGGCGAACACTGAAGCTTTCTTT
- | TRBJ2-7 | TRBV19 | - | CASSILTRGPYEQYF | TGTGCCAGTAGTATCTTGACCCGAGGCCCCTACGAGCAGTACTTC
- | TRBJ1-5 | TRBV6-2/TRBV6-3 | - | CASSPYTYSNQPQHF | TGTGCCAGCAGTCCATACACGTATAGCAATCAGCCCCAGCATTTT
once | TRBJ1-1 | TRBV9 | - | CASSVEEVDTEAFF | TGTGCCAGCAGCGTAGAGGAGGTAGACACTGAAGCTTTCTTT
- | TRBJ2-5 | TRBV7-9 | - | CASSPQETQYF | TGTGCCAGCAGCCCTCAAGAGACCCAGTACTTC
once | TRBJ1-2 | TRBV7-8 | - | CASSLGVTRGYTF | TGTGCCAGCAGTTTAGGAGTGACAAGGGGCTACACCTTC
- | TRBJ1-6 | TRBV4-3 | TRBD1 | CASSRDRGNSPLHF | TGCGCCAGCAGCCGGGACAGGGGGAATTCACCCCTCCACTTT
- | TRBJ2-7 | TRBV7-3 | - | CASSLSPSRHPQYF | TGTGCCAGCAGCTTAAGTCCCTCGCGCCATCCTCAGTACTTC
- | TRBJ1-1 | TRBV29-1 | - | CSAYKTMNTEAFF | TGCAGCGCTTACAAAACGATGAACACTGAAGCTTTCTTT
few | TRBJ2-1 | TRBV5-1 | TRBD1 | CASSHGQGLYNEQFF | TGCGCCAGCAGTCACGGACAGGGTCTTTACAATGAGCAGTTCTTC
- | TRBJ2-1 | TRBV13 | TRBD2 | CASSPGTSANNEQFF | TGTGCCAGCAGCCCAGGGACTAGCGCCAACAATGAGCAGTTCTTC
- | TRBJ2-1 | TRBV19 | TRBD2 | CASSMTGGTFNEQFF | TGTGCCAGTAGTATGACGGGAGGCACCTTCAATGAGCAGTTCTTC
- | TRBJ2-3 | TRBV10-1 | - | CASSDEGKKGTDTQYF | TGCGCCAGCAGTGATGAGGGAAAAAAAGGCACAGATACGCAGTATTTT
- | TRBJ2-1 | TRBV5-1 | - | CASSLGGLKDEQFF | TGCGCCAGCAGCTTGGGGGGGCTAAAGGATGAGCAGTTCTTC
- | TRBJ2-2 | TRBV12-3/TRBV12-4 | - | CASRETGELFF | TGTGCCAGCAGGGAGACCGGGGAGCTGTTTTTT
- | TRBJ1-4 | TRBV6-1 | - | CASSEYGGSNEKLFF | TGTGCCAGCAGTGAATATGGCGGATCAAATGAAAAACTGTTTTTT
- | TRBJ2-1 | TRBV5-1 | TRBD1 | CASSRGQAGNEQFF | TGCGCCAGCAGCCGAGGACAGGCAGGCAATGAGCAGTTCTTC
once | TRBJ1-2 | TRBV6-5 | - | CASSYLGNAGGYTF | TGTGCCAGCAGTTACTTGGGCAATGCAGGCGGCTACACCTTC
- | TRBJ1-1 | TRBV3-1/TRBV3-2 | - | CASSPYPGPGKVNTEAFF | TGTGCCAGCAGCCCGTATCCCGGGCCGGGAAAAGTGAACACTGAAGCTTTCTTT
- | TRBJ2-1 | TRBV11-3 | TRBD1 | CASSGKPNPGQSYNEQFF | TGTGCCAGCAGCGGTAAGCCTAATCCGGGACAGTCATACAATGAGCAGTTCTTC
- | TRBJ1-6 | TRBV18 | - | CASSHGTNNSPLHF | TGTGCCAGCTCACACGGGACAAATAATTCACCCCTCCACTTT
once | TRBJ2-2 | TRBV7-6 | - | CASSLDRPNTGELFF | TGTGCCAGCAGCTTAGACAGACCGAACACCGGGGAGCTGTTTTTT
- | TRBJ1-4 | TRBV11-2 | - | CASSLNPVATEFEKLFF | TGTGCCAGCAGTCTCAACCCGGTGGCGACAGAGTTCGAAAAACTGTTTTTT